This T cell receptor beta chain was captured in a study of PD-1 blockade in classical Hodgkin lymphoma. Across the whole study: Patients received nivolumab 3 mg/kg intravenously every 2 weeks. Findings and limits, study-wide: By C4D1, diversity of CD4+ TCRs had risen significantly, whereas that of CD8+ TCRs had not. Complete responders started with a diversity level that resembled newly diagnosed patients at baseline. Prior therapy or disease activity may underlie the repertoire differences, whose causes remain undefined.

TCRdb's copy holds only in-frame clones and misses some; the assay was immunoSEQ multiplex PCR. The table includes tens of thousands of clones, about 75% detected once. Time point here: cycle 4 day 1 (C4D1), after six to seven weeks of nivolumab. Patients all relapsed after autologous stem cell transplantation, and there was variation in brentuximab vedotin exposure. As concerns this clone: The target antigen is unknown.

The CDR3 has 15 amino acids. The ends were cut back, 6 bases at V and 0 bases at J, with 15 bases in the middle. Germline CDR1 is MNHNS and CDR2 is SASEGT. The TCR was taken from a human donor with classical Hodgkin lymphoma. The chain couples TRBV6-1 to TRBJ2-7, with a possible D match to TRBD2 (5 bases). The sequences come from peripheral blood mononuclear cells (PBMCs), collected before the fourth cycle of nivolumab. The DNA for the CDR3 is TGTGCCAGCAGCTTGGGAGCGGCCAGCTCCTACGAGCAGTACTTC. This translates into CASSLGAASSYEQYF.